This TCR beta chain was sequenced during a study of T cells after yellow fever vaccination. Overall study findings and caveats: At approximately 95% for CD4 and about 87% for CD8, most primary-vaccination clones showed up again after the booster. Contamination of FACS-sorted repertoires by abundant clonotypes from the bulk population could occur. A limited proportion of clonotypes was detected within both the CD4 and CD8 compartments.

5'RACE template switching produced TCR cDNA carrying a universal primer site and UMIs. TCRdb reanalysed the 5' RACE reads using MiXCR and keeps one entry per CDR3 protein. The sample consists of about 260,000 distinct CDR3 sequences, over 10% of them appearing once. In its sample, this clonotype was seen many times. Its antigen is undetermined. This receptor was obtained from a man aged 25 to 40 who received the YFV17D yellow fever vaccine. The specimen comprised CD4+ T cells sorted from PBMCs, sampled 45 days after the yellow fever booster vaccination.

CDR3 protein: CASSLDQQQYF. Written as DNA, the CDR3 is TGTGCCAGCAGCTTGGACCAACAGCAGTATTTT. J is TRBJ2-3 and V is TRBV7-2; D is unclear. V dropped 3 bases and J dropped 11 bases, with 9 bases sitting between them. The CDR3 spans 11 residues. In germline, CDR1 is SGHTA, CDR2 FQGNSA.